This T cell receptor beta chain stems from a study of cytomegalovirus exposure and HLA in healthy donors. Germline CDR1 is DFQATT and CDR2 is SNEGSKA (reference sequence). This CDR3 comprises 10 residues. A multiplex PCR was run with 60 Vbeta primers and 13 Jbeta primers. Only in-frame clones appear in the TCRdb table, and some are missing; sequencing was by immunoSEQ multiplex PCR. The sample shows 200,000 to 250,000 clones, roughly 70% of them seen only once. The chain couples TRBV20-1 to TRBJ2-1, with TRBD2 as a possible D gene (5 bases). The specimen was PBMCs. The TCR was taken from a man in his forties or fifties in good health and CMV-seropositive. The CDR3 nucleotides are TGCAGAGCACTCGGGGATGAGCAGTTCTTC. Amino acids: CRALGDEQFF.